A selection of T cell receptor beta chains follows, all from one sample in a study of early T cells in non-severe SARS-CoV-2 infection. TCRdb re-analysed the 5' RACE reads in MiXCR, keeping a single row per CDR3 protein. This sample carries about 40,000 distinct CDR3 sequences, about 25% of them seen once, and the ten largest clones take 4.6%. The sample here was whole blood, taken at baseline. The receptors come from an adult who was a healthcare worker with PCR-confirmed SARS-CoV-2 infection or an uninfected control (not recorded which). Both conserved end residues are part of each CDR3. The D gene is left open where the match is weak. Clone size appears in some rows only: once, few, many, or a class for an expanded clone.

CDR3: CASSPLGQGPYYEQYF; DNA: TGTGCCAGCAGCCCCCTCGGACAAGGCCCCTACTACGAGCAGTACTTC; V: TRBV5-8; J: TRBJ2-7; length: 16; D: -; size: few
CDR3: CASSYRTGVNEQFF; DNA: TGTGCCAGCAGTTACAGGACAGGGGTGAATGAGCAGTTCTTC; V: TRBV6-6; J: TRBJ2-1; length: 14; D: TRBD1; size: few
CDR3: CSARVRTPQETQYF; DNA: TGCAGTGCTAGAGTGCGGACGCCTCAAGAGACCCAGTACTTC; V: TRBV20-1; J: TRBJ2-5; length: 14; D: -; size: -
CDR3: CASSEGGQGNTEAFF; DNA: TGTGCCAGCAGTGAAGGCGGGCAGGGGAACACTGAAGCTTTCTTT; V: TRBV25-1; J: TRBJ1-1; length: 15; D: -; size: -
CDR3: CASSPSGADQPQHF; DNA: TGTGCCAGCAGCCCATCCGGGGCAGATCAGCCCCAGCATTTT; V: TRBV14; J: TRBJ1-5; length: 14; D: -; size: -
CDR3: CASSRVSYEQYF; DNA: TGTGCCAGCAGCAGGGTCTCCTACGAGCAGTACTTC; V: TRBV2; J: TRBJ2-7; length: 12; D: -; size: once
CDR3: CASSSEDTQYF; DNA: TGTGCCAGCAGCTCGGAAGATACGCAGTATTTT; V: TRBV7-6; J: TRBJ2-3; length: 11; D: -; size: few
CDR3: CASSLNSPLHF; DNA: TGTGCCAGCAGTTTAAATTCACCCCTCCACTTT; V: TRBV6-1; J: TRBJ1-6; length: 11; D: -; size: few
CDR3: CASSPGTVGLDEQYF; DNA: TGTGCCAGCAGCCCAGGGACAGTGGGATTAGACGAGCAGTACTTC; V: TRBV7-2; J: TRBJ2-7; length: 15; D: TRBD1; size: -
CDR3: CSASPGTSGYEQYF; DNA: TGCAGTGCTTCCCCCGGGACTAGCGGGTACGAGCAGTACTTC; V: TRBV20-1; J: TRBJ2-7; length: 14; D: TRBD2; size: -
CDR3: CASSASRTRGGETQYF; DNA: TGTGCCAGTAGCGCCTCCCGGACTAGAGGCGGAGAGACCCAGTACTTC; V: TRBV5-4; J: TRBJ2-5; length: 16; D: TRBD2; size: -
CDR3: CASSSSGTEAFF; DNA: TGTGCCAGCAGCTCTTCCGGGACTGAAGCTTTCTTT; V: TRBV7-8; J: TRBJ1-1; length: 12; D: -; size: few
CDR3: CASSLLESNIQYF; DNA: TGTGCCAGCAGTTTGCTAGAGTCGAACATTCAGTACTTC; V: TRBV6-2/TRBV6-3; J: TRBJ2-4; length: 13; D: -; size: once
CDR3: CASSSLHGVGDVPQHF; DNA: TGTGCCAGCAGTTCCTTGCACGGCGTCGGAGATGTGCCCCAGCATTTT; V: TRBV27; J: TRBJ1-5; length: 16; D: -; size: few
CDR3: CASSQNIVGGIYEQYF; DNA: TGTGCCAGCAGCCAAAATATCGTCGGGGGGATCTACGAGCAGTACTTC; V: TRBV3-1; J: TRBJ2-7; length: 16; D: TRBD2; size: -
CDR3: CASSRTTGGYTDTQYF; DNA: TGTGCCAGCAGCCGTACCACAGGGGGATACACAGATACGCAGTATTTT; V: TRBV7-6; J: TRBJ2-3; length: 16; D: TRBD1; size: -
CDR3: CASSQTDRDIQYF; DNA: TGTGCCAGCAGCCAAACGGACAGGGACATTCAGTACTTC; V: TRBV11-2; J: TRBJ2-4; length: 13; D: TRBD1; size: -
CDR3: CASSQATGLANEKLFF; DNA: TGCGCCAGCAGCCAGGCTACAGGGCTCGCTAATGAAAAACTGTTTTTT; V: TRBV4-3; J: TRBJ1-4; length: 16; D: -; size: few
CDR3: CASSLDVGEKLFF; DNA: TGCGCCAGCAGCTTGGATGTTGGGGAAAAACTGTTTTTT; V: TRBV5-1; J: TRBJ1-4; length: 13; D: -; size: -
CDR3: CASNADRYTDTQYF; DNA: TGTGCCAGCAACGCGGACAGATACACAGATACGCAGTATTTT; V: TRBV12-3/TRBV12-4; J: TRBJ2-3; length: 14; D: -; size: few
CDR3: CAWDRDRGTEAFF; DNA: TGTGCCTGGGACCGGGACAGAGGGACTGAAGCTTTCTTT; V: TRBV30; J: TRBJ1-1; length: 13; D: TRBD1; size: few
CDR3: CASSYGDSLGTGELFF; DNA: TGTGCCAGCAGTTACGGTGACAGCCTAGGCACCGGGGAGCTGTTTTTT; V: TRBV6-5; J: TRBJ2-2; length: 16; D: -; size: few
CDR3: CASSPPGGNQPQHF; DNA: TGTGCCAGTAGTCCGCCGGGTGGCAATCAGCCCCAGCATTTT; V: TRBV19; J: TRBJ1-5; length: 14; D: -; size: few
CDR3: CASTFRLSRGYEQYF; DNA: TGTGCCAGCACCTTCAGACTTAGCCGGGGCTACGAGCAGTACTTC; V: TRBV6-2/TRBV6-3; J: TRBJ2-7; length: 15; D: -; size: -
CDR3: CASSFRTVTYEQYF; DNA: TGTGCCAGCAGCTTTCGGACAGTAACCTACGAGCAGTACTTC; V: TRBV7-2; J: TRBJ2-7; length: 14; D: -; size: -
CDR3: CASSPAPGTPMREQYF; DNA: TGTGCCAGCTCACCAGCCCCGGGGACACCCATGAGAGAGCAGTACTTC; V: TRBV18; J: TRBJ2-7; length: 16; D: -; size: -
CDR3: CASSQGRDEKLFF; DNA: TGTGCCAGCAGCCAGGGGCGGGATGAAAAACTGTTTTTT; V: TRBV7-9; J: TRBJ1-4; length: 13; D: -; size: -
CDR3: CASSQDTGPRGNQPQHF; DNA: TGTGCCAGCAGCCAAGATACGGGACCCCGCGGCAATCAGCCCCAGCATTTT; V: TRBV3-1; J: TRBJ1-5; length: 17; D: -; size: -
CDR3: CASSDTSTDTQYF; DNA: TGTGCCAGCAGTGATACTAGCACAGATACGCAGTATTTT; V: TRBV6-6; J: TRBJ2-3; length: 13; D: -; size: many
CDR3: CASGLVTDTQYF; DNA: TGTGCCTCGGGACTAGTAACAGATACGCAGTATTTT; V: TRBV7-2; J: TRBJ2-3; length: 12; D: TRBD2; size: -
CDR3: CSARDRDKAYEQYF; DNA: TGCAGTGCTAGAGATCGGGACAAAGCCTACGAGCAGTACTTC; V: TRBV20-1; J: TRBJ2-7; length: 14; D: -; size: few
CDR3: CASSQASGGAWEQYF; DNA: TGTGCCAGCAGCCAAGCTAGCGGGGGGGCCTGGGAGCAGTACTTC; V: TRBV4-2; J: TRBJ2-7; length: 15; D: TRBD2; size: -
CDR3: CASTREKLFF; DNA: TGTGCCAGCACGAGGGAAAAACTGTTTTTT; V: TRBV2; J: TRBJ1-4; length: 10; D: -; size: -
CDR3: CASSLAAGSGEQETQYF; DNA: TGCGCCAGCAGCTTGGCCGCCGGTAGCGGGGAACAAGAGACCCAGTACTTC; V: TRBV5-1; J: TRBJ2-5; length: 17; D: TRBD2; size: few
CDR3: CASSQSGRNSYEQYF; DNA: TGCGCCAGCAGCCAGAGCGGACGGAATAGCTACGAGCAGTACTTC; V: TRBV5-1; J: TRBJ2-7; length: 15; D: -; size: -
CDR3: CASSLVSRFGTQYF; DNA: TGTGCCAGCAGCTTAGTTTCCAGGTTCGGGACCCAGTACTTC; V: TRBV11-2; J: TRBJ2-5; length: 14; D: -; size: -
CDR3: CASSQVQGPPHGPQHF; DNA: TGTGCCAGCAGCCAGGTACAGGGGCCTCCCCATGGGCCCCAGCATTTT; V: TRBV4-2; J: TRBJ1-5; length: 16; D: TRBD1; size: -
CDR3: CASSIDRSNYGYTF; DNA: TGTGCCAGTAGTATCGACAGGTCCAACTATGGCTACACCTTC; V: TRBV19; J: TRBJ1-2; length: 14; D: -; size: many
CDR3: CASSSASGAFF; DNA: TGTGCCAGCAGCTCCGCCTCTGGAGCTTTCTTT; V: TRBV7-9; J: TRBJ1-1; length: 11; D: -; size: -
CDR3: CASSLVEGGDTQYF; DNA: TGTGCCAGCAGTTTAGTGGAGGGAGGGGATACGCAGTATTTT; V: TRBV12-3/TRBV12-4; J: TRBJ2-3; length: 14; D: TRBD2; size: -
CDR3: CASSSEGGRDEQYF; DNA: TGTGCCAGCAGCTCGGAGGGAGGGCGCGACGAGCAGTACTTC; V: TRBV7-2; J: TRBJ2-7; length: 14; D: TRBD2; size: few
CDR3: CSAKQGAGELFF; DNA: TGCAGTGCTAAACAGGGTGCCGGGGAGCTGTTTTTT; V: TRBV20-1; J: TRBJ2-2; length: 12; D: -; size: few
CDR3: CSAQRSNQPQHF; DNA: TGCAGTGCTCAGCGCAGCAATCAGCCCCAGCATTTT; V: TRBV20-1; J: TRBJ1-5; length: 12; D: -; size: few
CDR3: CASSMTPGRSGNTIYF; DNA: TGTGCCAGCAGCATGACCCCGGGGAGGTCTGGAAACACCATATATTTT; V: TRBV7-6; J: TRBJ1-3; length: 16; D: -; size: -
CDR3: CASTRAGLARDTQYF; DNA: TGTGCCAGCACCCGCGCCGGACTAGCGAGGGATACGCAGTATTTT; V: TRBV2; J: TRBJ2-3; length: 15; D: TRBD2; size: many
CDR3: CASSAWDRFSSYEQYF; DNA: TGTGCCAGCAGCGCATGGGACAGGTTTAGCTCCTACGAGCAGTACTTC; V: TRBV11-2; J: TRBJ2-7; length: 16; D: TRBD1; size: -
CDR3: CASSLRHRSNQPQHF; DNA: TGCGCCAGCAGCCTGCGCCACCGGAGCAATCAGCCCCAGCATTTT; V: TRBV5-1; J: TRBJ1-5; length: 15; D: -; size: -
CDR3: CASSLFEGSYEQYF; DNA: TGTGCCAGCAGCTTATTCGAGGGATCCTACGAGCAGTACTTC; V: TRBV7-9; J: TRBJ2-7; length: 14; D: -; size: -